This T cell receptor beta chain was recovered during a study of PD-L1 blockade in urothelial cancer. Study at large: Treatment start was followed by blood analysis at 3 weeks (second dose) and again at 6 weeks. A median roughly 150,000 T cells were found in blood samples.

Patients yielded 1 to 8 samples each, pretreatment and on-treatment. TCRdb keeps only in-frame clones here, not all; method: immunoSEQ multiplex PCR. The sample has roughly 48,000 clones; approximately 84% are singletons. The sample holds one count of this clone. This CDR3 spans 14 amino acids. V was trimmed by 2 bases and J by 2 bases, leaving 7 bases between them. Germline values: CDR1 LNHDA, CDR2 SQIVND (reference sequence). V and J are TRBV19 and TRBJ1-5; D is uncertain. The clonotype originates from a man aged 35 to 55 with urothelial cancer. Sample: PBMCs, taken around atezolizumab (anti-PD-L1) treatment. The CDR3 sequence: CASSIMRGNQPQHF. The CDR3 DNA reads TGTGCCAGTAGTATAATGAGGGGCAATCAGCCCCAGCATTTT.